This T cell receptor beta chain is drawn from a study of blood T cell repertoires in COVID-19. Clones were read by immunoSEQ multiplex PCR, and TCRdb kept only the in-frame ones, dropping some. Of over 85,000 clones listed, about 83% are singletons. The CDR3 has 17 amino acids. The germline V gene has CDR1 LNHNV and CDR2 YYDKDF (reference sequence). The trim removed 1 base at V and 4 bases at J, leaving 10 bases unmatched. The receptor comes from a human donor in a cohort sampled during active COVID-19. This sequence joins TRBV15 and TRBJ2-5, with 9 bases that match TRBD2. The specimen sequenced was peripheral blood. The CDR3 nucleotides read TGTGCCACCAGCAGAGGGGGCGGGAGGGCCTTCTCAGAGACCCAGTACTTC. This sequence encodes CATSRGGGRAFSETQYF.